Listed below are T cell receptor beta chains from one sample, sequenced in a study of T cell repertoires in cytomegalovirus infection. These TCRs are of unknown antigen specificity. TCRdb independently ran MiXCR on the reads; one entry per CDR3 protein. The table shows some 800,000 distinct CDR3 sequences, with 30% to 35% occurring only once. Sequencing was performed on cultured CD8+ T cells from PBMCs, taken from culture after CMV antigen stimulation. Every receptor here comes from a human donor in good health (CMV status not recorded). Some clones in this sample may be carry-over from other donors' samples. CDR3s include the opening cysteine and the closing phenylalanine or tryptophan. A D gene is named only where the DNA matches it firmly.

>TRBJ2-3|TRBV5-1|.
CASGRLGAWGPDTRYF
>TRBJ2-2|TRBV6-5|.
CASTWGGAGGELFF
>TRBJ2-5|TRBV4-1|.
CASSQAGRPQEGTQYF
>TRBJ1-2|TRBV27|TRBD1
CASSLSGTGGFYGYTF
>TRBJ2-1|TRBV11-3|.
CASSLDRLGGEQFF
>TRBJ2-2|TRBV12-3/TRBV12-4|.
CASRAGGPGELFF
>TRBJ2-1|TRBV2|TRBD2
CASSESGGPQPFYNEQFF
>TRBJ1-1|TRBV7-4|TRBD1
CASSTGTGLRNAFF
>TRBJ2-1|TRBV27|.
CASSLIGGVYNEQFF
>TRBJ2-6|TRBV7-9|.
CASSLIGNSGANVLTF
>TRBJ2-7|TRBV5-4|.
CASSALQGHDEQYF
>TRBJ1-5|TRBV6-6|.
CASSSQGTAQHF
>TRBJ2-5|TRBV7-8|.
CASSLANLFRFDSETQYF
>TRBJ1-1|TRBV6-1|.
CASSFPQGNTEAFF
>TRBJ1-5|TRBV2|TRBD1
CASSRGTDNQPQHF
>TRBJ1-5|TRBV7-2|.
CASSLGLGAAQPQHF
>TRBJ2-1|TRBV5-6|TRBD1
CASSLGDRGLYNEQFF
>TRBJ1-2|TRBV27|.
CASSSSEKSGYTF
>TRBJ2-2|TRBV6-1|TRBD2
CASMFAGGLAGTGELFF
>TRBJ2-2|TRBV3-1|.
CASSHIPYGGASNTGELFF
>TRBJ1-1|TRBV4-1|TRBD1
CASSPPQGGEAFF
>TRBJ2-3|TRBV19|TRBD2
CASSIDRALAGIVRADTQYF
>TRBJ2-1|TRBV6-2/TRBV6-3|.
CASSYGTPTYNEQFF
>TRBJ1-4|TRBV7-6|.
CASSLVQGSDEKLFF
>TRBJ2-1|TRBV5-1|.
CASSLSWETYNEQFF
>TRBJ1-1|TRBV11-2|.
CASTKGTELVDWGTEAFF
>TRBJ2-3|TRBV6-2/TRBV6-3|.
CASSWPRGDPSTDTQYF
>TRBJ2-1|TRBV7-2|.
CASTLPSYNEQFF
>TRBJ2-7|TRBV11-3|.
CASSFGVGLTYEQYF
>TRBJ1-4|TRBV6-6|.
CASSYRQGEVNEKLFF
>TRBJ1-1|TRBV6-1|TRBD1
CASSGYTGDTEAFF
>TRBJ2-2|TRBV6-1|.
CASSYKLPIYTGELFF
>TRBJ2-3|TRBV7-9|TRBD1
CASERQGQSTDTQYF
>TRBJ1-1|TRBV4-2|TRBD1
CASSQTGGGEETFF
>TRBJ2-1|TRBV11-2|.
CASSSSGARNEQFF
>TRBJ2-5|TRBV7-9|.
CASSPSRIEWKGTQYF
>TRBJ2-5|TRBV28|.
CASSPGSDSQETQYF
>TRBJ2-1|TRBV4-3|TRBD2
CASSQEAGGPNNEQFF
>TRBJ2-1|TRBV29-1|.
CSVKTGVSYNEQFF
>TRBJ2-7|TRBV13|TRBD2
CASSSPLAGVREQYF
>TRBJ1-1|TRBV20-1|.
CSVGSSEAFF
>TRBJ2-3|TRBV20-1|.
CSARTENTDTQYF
>TRBJ2-7|TRBV20-1|.
CSAKLANRPYEQYF
>TRBJ1-6|TRBV7-9|.
CASSDTALHF
>TRBJ2-7|TRBV7-9|TRBD1
CASRPGGPYEQYF
>TRBJ1-2|TRBV6-8|.
CASSLGRRDGYTF
>TRBJ2-1|TRBV7-7|.
CASSLEARIGDEQFF
>TRBJ1-1|TRBV5-4|.
CASRVREDTTDTEAFF
>TRBJ2-2|TRBV28|.
CASSLSRGSGELFF
>TRBJ1-4|TRBV7-6|.
CASSHRDGNEKLFF
>TRBJ1-1|TRBV7-7|.
CASSPMSGTEAFF
>TRBJ1-2|TRBV19|.
CASRWGVQGDYGYTF
>TRBJ2-1|TRBV19|TRBD1
CASSFHRGPTYNEQFF
>TRBJ1-5|TRBV27|TRBD1
CASRVGTGGSEPQHF